The sequence of this T cell receptor (beta chain) was determined in a study of T cell responses to AZD1222 COVID-19 vaccine. Assay used: immunoSEQ multiplex PCR; TCRdb lists only in-frame clones, some missing. The repertoire holds approximately 120,000 clones, with roughly nine tenths as singletons. The ends were cut back, 1 base at V and 8 bases at J, with 11 bases in the middle. The CDR3 runs 13 residues. Germline V lookup: CDR1 MGHRA, CDR2 YSYEKL. The starting material was peripheral blood, obtained on day 0 of AZD1222 vaccination. This chain uses TRBV4-1 with TRBJ1-2; D is undetermined. This TCR came from an adult in good health. In DNA form, the CDR3 reads TGCGCCAGCAGCCAAGTTTACCGGGGAGGCTACACCTTC. It is translated as CASSQVYRGGYTF.